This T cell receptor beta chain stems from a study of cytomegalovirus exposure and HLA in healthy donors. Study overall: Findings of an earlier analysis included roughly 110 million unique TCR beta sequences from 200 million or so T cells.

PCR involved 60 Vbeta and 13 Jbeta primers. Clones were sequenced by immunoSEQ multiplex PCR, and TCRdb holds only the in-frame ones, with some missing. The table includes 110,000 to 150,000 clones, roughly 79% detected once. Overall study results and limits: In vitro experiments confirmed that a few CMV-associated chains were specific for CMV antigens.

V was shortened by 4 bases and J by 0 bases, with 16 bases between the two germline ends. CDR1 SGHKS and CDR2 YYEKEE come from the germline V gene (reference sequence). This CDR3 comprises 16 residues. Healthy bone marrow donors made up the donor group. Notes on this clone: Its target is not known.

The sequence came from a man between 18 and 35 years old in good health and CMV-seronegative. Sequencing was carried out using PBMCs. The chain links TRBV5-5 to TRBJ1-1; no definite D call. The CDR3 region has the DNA TGTGCCAGCAGCCCCCGGATTGGGCAGCTGAACACTGAAGCTTTCTTT. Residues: CASSPRIGQLNTEAFF.